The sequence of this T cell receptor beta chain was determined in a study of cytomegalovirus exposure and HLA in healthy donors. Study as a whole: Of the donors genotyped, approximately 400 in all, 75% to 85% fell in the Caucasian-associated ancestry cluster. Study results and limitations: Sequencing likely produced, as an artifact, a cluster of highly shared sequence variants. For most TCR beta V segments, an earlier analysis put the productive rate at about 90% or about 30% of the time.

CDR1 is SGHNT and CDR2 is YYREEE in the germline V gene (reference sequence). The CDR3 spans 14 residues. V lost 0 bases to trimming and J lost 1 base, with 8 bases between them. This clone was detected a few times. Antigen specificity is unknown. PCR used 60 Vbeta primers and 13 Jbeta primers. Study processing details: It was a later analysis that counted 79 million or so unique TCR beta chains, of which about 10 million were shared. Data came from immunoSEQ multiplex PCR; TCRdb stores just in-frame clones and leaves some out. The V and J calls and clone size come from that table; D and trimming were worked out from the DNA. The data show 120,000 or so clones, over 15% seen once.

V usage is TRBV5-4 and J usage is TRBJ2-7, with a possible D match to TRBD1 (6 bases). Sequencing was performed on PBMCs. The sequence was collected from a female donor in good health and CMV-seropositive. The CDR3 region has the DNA TGTGCCAGCAGCTTGGACAGGGAATCCTACGAGCAGTACTTC. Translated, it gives CASSLDRESYEQYF.